The sequence of this T cell receptor beta chain was determined in a study of response to subunit inactivated influenza vaccine. Whole-study findings and limits: Authors suggested few new T cells are recruited by each seasonal influenza vaccination.

This CDR3 has 17 amino acids. V gave up 0 bases and J gave up 1 base; unmatched junction bases: 8. Germline V gene sequence: CDR1 KGHSH, CDR2 LQKENI. As to this clonotype: Its target is not known.

TCRdb used MiXCR to reprocess the RT-PCR reads, holding one entry per CDR3 protein. The sample consists of hundreds of thousands of distinct CDR3 sequences, about 18% of them appearing once. The receptor's source is a man aged 50 to 60 who received an inactivated influenza vaccine. Sequencing used PBMCs from blood, obtained around 5 days after vaccination. This chain uses TRBV18 with TRBJ1-1; 7 nucleotides line up with TRBD1. Here the CDR3 DNA reads TGTGCCAGCTCACCACCGTTTTCAGGGGGACGGAACACTGAAGCTTTCTTT. Translated: CASSPPFSGGRNTEAFF.